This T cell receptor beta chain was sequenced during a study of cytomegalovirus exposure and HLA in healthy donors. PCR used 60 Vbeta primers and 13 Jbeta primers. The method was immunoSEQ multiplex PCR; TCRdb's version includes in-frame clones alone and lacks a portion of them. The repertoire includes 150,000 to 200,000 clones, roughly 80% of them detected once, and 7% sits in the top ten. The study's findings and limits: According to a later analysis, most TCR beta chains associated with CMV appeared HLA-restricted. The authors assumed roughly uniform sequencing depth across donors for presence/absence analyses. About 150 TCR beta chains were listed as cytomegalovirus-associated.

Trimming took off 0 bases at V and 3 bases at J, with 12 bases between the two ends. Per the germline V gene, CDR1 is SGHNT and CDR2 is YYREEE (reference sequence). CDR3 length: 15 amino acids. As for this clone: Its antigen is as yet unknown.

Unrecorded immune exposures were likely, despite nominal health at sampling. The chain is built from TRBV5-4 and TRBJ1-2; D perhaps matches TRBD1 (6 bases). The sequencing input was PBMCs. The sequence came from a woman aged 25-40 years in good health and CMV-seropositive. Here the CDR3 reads CASSLVQGNHYGYTF. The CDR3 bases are TGTGCCAGCAGCTTGGTACAGGGTAATCACTATGGCTACACCTTC.